This T cell receptor beta chain was found in a study of cytomegalovirus exposure and HLA in healthy donors. As for the study in general: For the 300 to 400 genotyped donors, 75% to 90% fell within the Caucasian-associated ancestry cluster.

The PCR contained 60 Vbeta and 13 Jbeta primers. TCRdb's copy holds only in-frame clones and misses some; the assay was immunoSEQ multiplex PCR. The sample lists around 170,000 clones, about 85% occurring once. Per the germline V gene, CDR1 is MGHDK and CDR2 is SYGVNS. Deletions cut 2 bases from V and 9 bases from J, with 8 bases between. The CDR3 is 13 residues long. A note on this clone: Antigen specificity is unknown.

Study results and caveats: A later analysis by the authors found several of the most significant clusters apparently linked to common viral pathogens. For most TCR beta V segments, an earlier analysis put the productive rate at about 90% or about 30% of the time.

This clonotype was obtained from a middle-aged man in good health and CMV-seronegative. Sequencing was done on a sample of PBMCs. The chain is built from TRBV25-1 and TRBJ1-6, with D possibly matching TRBD1 (5 bases). The CDR3 protein is CASSEKGVSPLHF. The CDR3 nucleotides read TGTGCCAGCAGTGAAAAAGGGGTTTCACCCCTCCACTTT.